A single T cell receptor (beta chain) is shown here with its context. TCR beta sequencing was performed on blood CD8+ and CD4+ T cells. The multiple sclerosis controls comprised treatment-naive patients whose relapsing-remitting disease was stable or active. TEMRA cells were FACS-enriched, while CD8+ and CD4+ T cells were negatively isolated. These data are taken from a study of CD8 T cells in Susac syndrome. Trimming removed 1 base at V and 6 bases at J, with 4 bases between. The CDR3 covers 13 residues. cDNA came from roughly 0.5 to 1 ug RNA primed by random hexamers. A multiplex approach, immunoSEQ multiplex PCR, amplified TCR beta CDR3 across 54 Vbeta and 13 Jbeta. TCRdb independently ran MiXCR on the immunoSEQ multiplex PCR reads; one entry per CDR3 protein. The table shows over 150,000 distinct CDR3 sequences, with 85% to 95% occurring only once.

The receptor comes from a human donor with multiple sclerosis. The material sequenced was CD4+ T cells from PBMCs. The chain recombines TRBV12-3 or TRBV12-4 with TRBJ1-6; D ambiguous. The CDR3 loop reads CASSLDTNSPLHF. The CDR3 DNA reads as TGTGCCAGCAGTTTAGATACTAATTCACCCCTCCACTTT.